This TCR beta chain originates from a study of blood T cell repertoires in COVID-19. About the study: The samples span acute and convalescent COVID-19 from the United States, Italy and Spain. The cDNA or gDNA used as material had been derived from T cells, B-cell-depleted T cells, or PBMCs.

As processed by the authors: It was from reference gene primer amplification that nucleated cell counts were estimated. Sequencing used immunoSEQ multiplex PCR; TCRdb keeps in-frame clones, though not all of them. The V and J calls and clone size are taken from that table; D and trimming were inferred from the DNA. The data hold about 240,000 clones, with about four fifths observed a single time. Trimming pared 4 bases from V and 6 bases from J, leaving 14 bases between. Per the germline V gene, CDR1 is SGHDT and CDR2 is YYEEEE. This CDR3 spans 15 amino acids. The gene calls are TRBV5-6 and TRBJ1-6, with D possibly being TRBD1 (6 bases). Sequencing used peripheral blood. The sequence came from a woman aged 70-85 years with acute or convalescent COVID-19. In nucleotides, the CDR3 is TGTGCCAGCAGCCCCCCCGGGACACCTAATTCACCCCTCCACTTT. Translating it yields CASSPPGTPNSPLHF.